This TCR beta chain was captured in a study of shared clonotypes between healthy human individuals. The wider study: Donors had three CD4 naive, three CD4 memory, two CD8 naive and one CD8 memory plate apiece.

Using immunoSEQ multiplex PCR, the repertoire was profiled, and TCRdb retains in-frame clones only, with some absent. Here the sample spans around 2.5 million clones, approximately 93% being singletons. The CDR3 runs 15 residues. Germline CDR1 reads SGHTA; CDR2 reads FQGTGA. V was shortened by 2 bases and J by 0 bases, with 8 bases between the two germline ends. V usage is TRBV7-3 and J usage is TRBJ2-1, with D tentatively TRBD2 (6 bases). The sequencing sample was made of naive CD4+ T cells from PBMCs. Documented subset: CD45RA+ positively selected. The sequence was collected from a young man in good health. Some clones in this sample may be carry-over from other donors' samples. The CDR3 sequence: CASSLLAISYNEQFF. The DNA of the CDR3 is TGTGCCAGCAGCTTACTAGCGATCTCCTACAATGAGCAGTTCTTC.